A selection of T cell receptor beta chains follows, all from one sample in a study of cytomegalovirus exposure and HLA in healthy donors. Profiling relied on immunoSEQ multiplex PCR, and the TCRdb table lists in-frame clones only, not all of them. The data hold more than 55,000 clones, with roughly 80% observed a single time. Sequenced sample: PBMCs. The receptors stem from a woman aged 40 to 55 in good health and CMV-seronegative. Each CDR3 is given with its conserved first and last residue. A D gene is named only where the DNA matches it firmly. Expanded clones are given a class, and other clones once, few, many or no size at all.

CAWSQGAVDYGYTF	TGTGCCTGGAGCCAGGGTGCGGTCGACTATGGCTACACCTTC	few	NA	TRBV30	TRBJ1-2
CASSVGSGGGYEQYF	TGTGCCAGCAGCGTAGGTTCAGGGGGCGGCTACGAGCAGTACTTC	NA	TRBD1	TRBV9	TRBJ2-7
CASSLIVNTGELFF	TGCGCCAGCAGCTTGATAGTAAACACCGGGGAGCTGTTTTTT	NA	NA	TRBV5-1	TRBJ2-2
CATDRGPTGELFF	TGTGCGACCGACAGGGGACCCACCGGGGAGCTGTTTTTT	few	TRBD1	TRBV28	TRBJ2-2
CASSIDGTFNEKLFF	TGTGCCAGTAGTATAGACGGGACTTTTAATGAAAAACTGTTTTTT	NA	NA	TRBV19	TRBJ1-4
CASRLLGQLDEQYF	TGTGCCAGCAGATTACTCGGACAGCTTGACGAGCAGTACTTC	NA	NA	TRBV28	TRBJ2-7
CAISDGTGKTGELFF	TGTGCCATCAGTGATGGGACAGGGAAGACCGGGGAGCTGTTTTTT	NA	TRBD1	TRBV10-3	TRBJ2-2
CASSLTGTGRSGNTIYF	TGTGCCAGCAGTCTGACCGGGACAGGGAGGTCTGGAAACACCATATATTTT	NA	TRBD1	TRBV7-9	TRBJ1-3
CAGGGTGGYEQYF	TGTGCCGGCGGAGGGACAGGGGGCTACGAGCAGTACTTC	NA	TRBD1	TRBV6-1	TRBJ2-7
CAWSSSARTGTYEKLFF	TGTGCCTGGAGCTCTTCAGCAAGGACAGGGACATATGAAAAACTGTTTTTT	NA	TRBD1	TRBV30	TRBJ1-4
CASRPRIGTAYGYTF	TGTGCCAGCCGACCACGAATAGGGACAGCGTATGGCTACACCTTC	NA	TRBD1	TRBV28	TRBJ1-2